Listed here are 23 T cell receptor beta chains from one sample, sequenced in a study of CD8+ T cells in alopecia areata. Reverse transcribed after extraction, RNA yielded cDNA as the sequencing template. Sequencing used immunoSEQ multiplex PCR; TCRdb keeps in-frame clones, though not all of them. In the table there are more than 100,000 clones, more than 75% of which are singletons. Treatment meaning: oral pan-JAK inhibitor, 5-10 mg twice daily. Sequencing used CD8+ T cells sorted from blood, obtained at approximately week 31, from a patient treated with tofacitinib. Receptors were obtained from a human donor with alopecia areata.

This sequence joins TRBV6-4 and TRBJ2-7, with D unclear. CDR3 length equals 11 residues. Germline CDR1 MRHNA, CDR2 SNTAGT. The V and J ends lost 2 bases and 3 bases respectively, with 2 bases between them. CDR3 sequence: CASSDGYEQYF. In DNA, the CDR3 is TGTGCCAGCAGTGACGGCTACGAGCAGTACTTC.

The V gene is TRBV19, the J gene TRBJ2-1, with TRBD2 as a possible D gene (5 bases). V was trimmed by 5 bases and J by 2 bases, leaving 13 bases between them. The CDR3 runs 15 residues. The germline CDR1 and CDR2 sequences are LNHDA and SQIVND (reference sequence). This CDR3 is CASSFSSGAYNEQFF. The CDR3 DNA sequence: TGTGCCAGTAGTTTCTCATCCGGGGCCTACAATGAGCAGTTCTTC.

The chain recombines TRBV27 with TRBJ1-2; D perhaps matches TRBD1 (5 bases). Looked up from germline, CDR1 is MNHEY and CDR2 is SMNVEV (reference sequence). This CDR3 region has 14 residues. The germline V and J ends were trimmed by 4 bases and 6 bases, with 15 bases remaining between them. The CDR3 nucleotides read TGTGCCAGCAGTTCAGGCGACTGGGGGGATGGCTACACCTTC. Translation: CASSSGDWGDGYTF.

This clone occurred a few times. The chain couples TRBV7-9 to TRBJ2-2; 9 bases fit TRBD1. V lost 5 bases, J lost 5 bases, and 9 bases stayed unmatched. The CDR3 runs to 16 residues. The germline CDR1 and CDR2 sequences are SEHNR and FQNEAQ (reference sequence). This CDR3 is CASSRGQGMSTGELFF. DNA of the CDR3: TGTGCCAGCAGCAGGGGACAGGGAATGAGTACCGGGGAGCTGTTTTTT.

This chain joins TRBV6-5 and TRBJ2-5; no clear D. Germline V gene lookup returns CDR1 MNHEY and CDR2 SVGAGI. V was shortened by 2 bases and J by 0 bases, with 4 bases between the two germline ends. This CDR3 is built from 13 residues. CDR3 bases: TGTGCCAGCAGTTACCGCAACCAAGAGACCCAGTACTTC. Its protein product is CASSYRNQETQYF.

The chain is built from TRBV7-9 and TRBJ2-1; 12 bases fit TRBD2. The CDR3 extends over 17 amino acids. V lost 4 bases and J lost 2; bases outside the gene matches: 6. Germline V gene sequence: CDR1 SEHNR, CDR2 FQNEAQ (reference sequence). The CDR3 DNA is TGTGCCAGCAGCTCTCGACTAGCGGGGGATACCTACAATGAGCAGTTCTTC. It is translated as CASSSRLAGDTYNEQFF. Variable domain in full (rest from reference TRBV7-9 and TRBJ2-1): DTGVSQNPRHKITKRGQNVTFRCDPISEHNRLYWYRQTLGQGPEFLTYFQNEAQLEKSRLLSDRFSAERPKGSFSTLEIQRTEQGDSAMYLCASSSRLAGDTYNEQFFGPGTRLTVL.

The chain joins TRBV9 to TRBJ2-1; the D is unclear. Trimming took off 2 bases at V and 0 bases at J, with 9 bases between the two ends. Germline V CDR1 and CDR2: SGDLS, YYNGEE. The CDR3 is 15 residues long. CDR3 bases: TGTGCCAGCAGCGTCGCCACTCTCTCCTACAATGAGCAGTTCTTC. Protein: CASSVATLSYNEQFF.

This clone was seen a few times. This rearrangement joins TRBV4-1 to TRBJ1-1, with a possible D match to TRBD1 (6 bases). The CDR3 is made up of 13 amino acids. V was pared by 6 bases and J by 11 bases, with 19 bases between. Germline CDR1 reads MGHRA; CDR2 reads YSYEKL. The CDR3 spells CASSPIMTGSAFF. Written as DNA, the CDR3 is TGCGCCAGCAGTCCAATAATGACAGGCTCCGCTTTCTTT.

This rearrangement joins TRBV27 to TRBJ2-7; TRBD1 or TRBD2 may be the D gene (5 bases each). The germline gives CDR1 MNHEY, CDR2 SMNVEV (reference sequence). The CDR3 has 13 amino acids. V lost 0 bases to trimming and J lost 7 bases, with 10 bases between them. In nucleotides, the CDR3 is TGTGCCAGCAGTTTATCTGGGACGCTTGAGCAGTACTTC. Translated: CASSLSGTLEQYF.

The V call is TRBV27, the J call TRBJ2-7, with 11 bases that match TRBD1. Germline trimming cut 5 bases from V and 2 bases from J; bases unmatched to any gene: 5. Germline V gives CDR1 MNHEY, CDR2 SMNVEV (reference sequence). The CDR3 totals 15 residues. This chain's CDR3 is CASSPRGQGAYEQYF. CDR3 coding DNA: TGTGCCAGCAGTCCGCGGGGACAGGGGGCCTACGAGCAGTACTTC.

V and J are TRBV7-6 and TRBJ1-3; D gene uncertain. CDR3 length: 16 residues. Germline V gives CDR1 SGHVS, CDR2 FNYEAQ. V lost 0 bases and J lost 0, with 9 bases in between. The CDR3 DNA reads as TGTGCCAGCAGCTTAGCGCTCGGAGCCTCTGGAAACACCATATATTTT. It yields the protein CASSLALGASGNTIYF.

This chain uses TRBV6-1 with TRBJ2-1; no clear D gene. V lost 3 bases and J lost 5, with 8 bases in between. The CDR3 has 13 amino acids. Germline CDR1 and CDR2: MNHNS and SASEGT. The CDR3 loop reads CASSDTANNEQFF. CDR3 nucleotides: TGTGCCAGCAGTGACACGGCTAACAATGAGCAGTTCTTC.

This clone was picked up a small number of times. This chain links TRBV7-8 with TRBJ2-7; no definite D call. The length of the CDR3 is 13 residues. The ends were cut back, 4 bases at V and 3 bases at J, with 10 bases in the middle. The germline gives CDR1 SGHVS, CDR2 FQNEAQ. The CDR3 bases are TGTGCCAGCAGCTCGAGTATTGACTACGAGCAGTACTTC. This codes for CASSSSIDYEQYF.

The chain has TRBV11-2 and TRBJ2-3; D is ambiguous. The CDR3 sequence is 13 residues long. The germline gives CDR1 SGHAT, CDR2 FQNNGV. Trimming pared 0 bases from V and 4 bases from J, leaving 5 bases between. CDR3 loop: CASSLDTPDTQYF. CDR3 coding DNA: TGTGCCAGCAGCTTAGACACCCCAGATACGCAGTATTTT.

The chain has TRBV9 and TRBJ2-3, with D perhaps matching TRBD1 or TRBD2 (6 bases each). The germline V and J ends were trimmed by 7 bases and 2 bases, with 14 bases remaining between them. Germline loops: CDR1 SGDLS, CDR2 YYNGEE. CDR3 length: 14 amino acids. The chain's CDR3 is CASGSWGATDTQYF. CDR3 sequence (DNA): TGTGCCAGCGGCAGTTGGGGGGCCACAGATACGCAGTATTTT.

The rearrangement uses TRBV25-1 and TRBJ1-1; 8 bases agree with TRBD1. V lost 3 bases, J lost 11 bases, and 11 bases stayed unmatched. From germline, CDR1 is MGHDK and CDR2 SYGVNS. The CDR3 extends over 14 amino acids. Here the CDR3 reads CASSEPGGAGWAFF. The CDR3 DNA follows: TGTGCCAGCAGTGAGCCAGGGGGCGCAGGATGGGCTTTCTTT. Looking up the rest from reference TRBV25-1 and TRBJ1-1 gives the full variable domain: EADIYQTPRYLVIGTGKKITLECSQTMGHDKMYWYQQDPGMELHLIHYSYGVNSTEKGDLSSESTVSRIRTEHFPLTLESARPSHTSQYLCASSEPGGAGWAFFGQGTRLTVV.

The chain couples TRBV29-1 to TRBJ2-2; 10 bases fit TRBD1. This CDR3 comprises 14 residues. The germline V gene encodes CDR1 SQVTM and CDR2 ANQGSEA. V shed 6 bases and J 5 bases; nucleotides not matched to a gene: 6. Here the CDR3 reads CSVTGTGDTGELFF. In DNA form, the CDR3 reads TGCAGCGTGACCGGGACAGGGGATACCGGGGAGCTGTTTTTT.

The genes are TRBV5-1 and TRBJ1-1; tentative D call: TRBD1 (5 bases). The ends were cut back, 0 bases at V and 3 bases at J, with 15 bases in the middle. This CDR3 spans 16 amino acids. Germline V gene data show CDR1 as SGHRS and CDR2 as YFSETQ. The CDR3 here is CASSLGRGAGDTEAFF. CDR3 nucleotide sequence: TGCGCCAGCAGCTTGGGCCGAGGGGCCGGGGACACTGAAGCTTTCTTT. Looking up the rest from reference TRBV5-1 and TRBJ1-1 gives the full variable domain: KAGVTQTPRYLIKTRGQQVTLSCSPISGHRSVSWYQQTPGQGLQFLFEYFSETQRNKGNFPGRFSGRQFSNSRSEMNVSTLELGDSALYLCASSLGRGAGDTEAFFGQGTRLTVV.

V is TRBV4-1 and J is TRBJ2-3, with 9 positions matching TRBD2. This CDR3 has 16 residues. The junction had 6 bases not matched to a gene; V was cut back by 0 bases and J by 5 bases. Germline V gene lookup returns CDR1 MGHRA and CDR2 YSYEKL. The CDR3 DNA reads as TGCGCCAGCAGCCAAGACCCGGGACTAGCCGGAGATACGCAGTATTTT. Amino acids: CASSQDPGLAGDTQYF.

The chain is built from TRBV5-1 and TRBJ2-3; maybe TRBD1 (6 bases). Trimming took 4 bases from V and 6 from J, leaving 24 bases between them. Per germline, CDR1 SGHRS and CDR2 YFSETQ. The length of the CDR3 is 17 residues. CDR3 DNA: TGCGCCAGCAGCCTTACAGGGTCTATTGGGCCTATGGATACGCAGTATTTT. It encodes CASSLTGSIGPMDTQYF.

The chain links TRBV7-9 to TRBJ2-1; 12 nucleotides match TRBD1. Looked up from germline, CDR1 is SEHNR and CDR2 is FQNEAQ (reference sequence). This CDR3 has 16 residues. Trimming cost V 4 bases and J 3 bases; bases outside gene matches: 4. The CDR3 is CASSSRDRGLYNEQFF. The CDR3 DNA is TGTGCCAGCAGCTCCCGGGACAGGGGGCTCTACAATGAGCAGTTCTTC.

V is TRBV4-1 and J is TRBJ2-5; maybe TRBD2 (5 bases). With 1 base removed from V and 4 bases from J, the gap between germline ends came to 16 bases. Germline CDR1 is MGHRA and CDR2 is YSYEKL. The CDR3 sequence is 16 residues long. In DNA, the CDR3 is TGCGCCAGCAGCCAAGTTCGGGGAAGGTCCGGAGAGACCCAGTACTTC. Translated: CASSQVRGRSGETQYF.

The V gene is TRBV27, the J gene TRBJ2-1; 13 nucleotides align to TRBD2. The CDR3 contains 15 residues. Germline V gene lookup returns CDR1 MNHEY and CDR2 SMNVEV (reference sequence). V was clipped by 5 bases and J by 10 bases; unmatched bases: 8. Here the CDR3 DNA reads TGTGCCAGCAGTCCGGGGACTAGCGGGGAACAGGAGCAGTTCTTC. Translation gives CASSPGTSGEQEQFF.